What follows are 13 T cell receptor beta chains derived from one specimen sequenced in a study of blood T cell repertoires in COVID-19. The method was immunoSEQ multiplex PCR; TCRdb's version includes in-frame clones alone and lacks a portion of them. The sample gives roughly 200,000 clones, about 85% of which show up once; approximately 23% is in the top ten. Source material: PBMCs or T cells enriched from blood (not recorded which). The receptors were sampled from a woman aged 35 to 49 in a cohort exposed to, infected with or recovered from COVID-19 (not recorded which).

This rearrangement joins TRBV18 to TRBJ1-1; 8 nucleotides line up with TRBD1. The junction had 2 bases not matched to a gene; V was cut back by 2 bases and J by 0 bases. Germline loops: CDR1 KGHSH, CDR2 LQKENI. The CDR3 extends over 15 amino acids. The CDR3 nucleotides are TGTGCCAGCTCACCAACAGGGGGTATGAACACTGAAGCTTTCTTT. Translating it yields CASSPTGGMNTEAFF. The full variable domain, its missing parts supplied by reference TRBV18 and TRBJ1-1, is NAGVMQNPRHLVRRRGQEARLRCSPMKGHSHVYWYRQLPEEGLKFMVYLQKENIIDESGMPKERFSAEFPKEGPSILRIQQVVRGDSAAYFCASSPTGGMNTEAFFGQGTRLTVV.

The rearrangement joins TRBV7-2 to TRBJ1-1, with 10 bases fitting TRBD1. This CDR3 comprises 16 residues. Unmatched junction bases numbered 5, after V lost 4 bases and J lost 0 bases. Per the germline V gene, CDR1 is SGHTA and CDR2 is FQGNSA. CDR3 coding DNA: TGTGCCAGCAGCTCGAGGACAGGGGGGATGAACACTGAAGCTTTCTTT. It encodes CASSSRTGGMNTEAFF.

The CDR3 nucleotides read TGCGCCAGCAGCGGCAGGGTTCCTCGGGACGAGCAGTACTTC. Translating gives CASSGRVPRDEQYF. The rearrangement joins TRBV5-1 to TRBJ2-7; a possible D gene is TRBD1 (5 bases). With 4 bases removed from V and 5 bases from J, the gap between germline ends came to 16 bases. CDR1 and CDR2 (germline): SGHRS, YFSETQ. There are 14 residues in the CDR3.

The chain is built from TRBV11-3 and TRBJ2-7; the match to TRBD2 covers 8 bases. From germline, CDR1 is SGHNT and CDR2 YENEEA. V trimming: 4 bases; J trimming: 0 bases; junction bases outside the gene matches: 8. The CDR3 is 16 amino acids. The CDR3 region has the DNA TGTGCCAGCAGCTACCAGCGGGAGACTCTCTCCTACGAGCAGTACTTC. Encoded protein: CASSYQRETLSYEQYF.

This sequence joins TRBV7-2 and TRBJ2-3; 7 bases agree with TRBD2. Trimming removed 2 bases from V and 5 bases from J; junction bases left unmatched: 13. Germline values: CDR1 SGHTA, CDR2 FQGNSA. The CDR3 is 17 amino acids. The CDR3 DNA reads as TGTGCCAGCAGCTTAAATCGTGGGAGGGCCCGGATAGATACGCAGTATTTT. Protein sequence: CASSLNRGRARIDTQYF.

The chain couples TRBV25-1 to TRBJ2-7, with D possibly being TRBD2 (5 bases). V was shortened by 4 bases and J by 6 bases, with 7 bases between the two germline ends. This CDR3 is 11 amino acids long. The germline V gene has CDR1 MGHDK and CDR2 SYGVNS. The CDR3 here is CASSAGGEQYF. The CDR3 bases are TGTGCCAGCAGTGCCGGAGGCGAGCAGTACTTC.

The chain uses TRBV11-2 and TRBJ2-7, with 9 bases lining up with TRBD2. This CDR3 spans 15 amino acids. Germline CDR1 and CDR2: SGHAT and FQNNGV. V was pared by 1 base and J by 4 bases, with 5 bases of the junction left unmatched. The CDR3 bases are TGTGCCAGCAGCTTAGGGCTAGCGGGGAATTACGAGCAGTACTTC. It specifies CASSLGLAGNYEQYF.

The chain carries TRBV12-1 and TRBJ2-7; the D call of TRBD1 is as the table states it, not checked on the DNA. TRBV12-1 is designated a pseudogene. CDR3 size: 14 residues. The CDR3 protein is CASSPMTGTYEQYF. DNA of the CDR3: TGTGCCAGCAGCCCCATGACAGGGACCTACGAGCAGTACTTC.

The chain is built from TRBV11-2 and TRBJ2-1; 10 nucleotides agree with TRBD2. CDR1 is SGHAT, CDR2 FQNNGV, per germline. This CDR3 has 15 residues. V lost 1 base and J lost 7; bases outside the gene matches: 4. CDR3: CASSLVGLAKNEQFF. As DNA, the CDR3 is TGTGCCAGCAGCTTAGTGGGACTAGCGAAGAATGAGCAGTTCTTC.

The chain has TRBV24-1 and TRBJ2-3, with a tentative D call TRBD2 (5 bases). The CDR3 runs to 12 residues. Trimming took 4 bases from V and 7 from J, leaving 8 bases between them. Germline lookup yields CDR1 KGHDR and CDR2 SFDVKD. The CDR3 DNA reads TGTGCCACCAGTGACCCGGGATATACGCAGTATTTT. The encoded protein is CATSDPGYTQYF.

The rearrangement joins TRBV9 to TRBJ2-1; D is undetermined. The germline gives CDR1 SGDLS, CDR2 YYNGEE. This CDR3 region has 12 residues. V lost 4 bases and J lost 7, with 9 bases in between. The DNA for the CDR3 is TGTGCCAGCAGCCCGAATAGTAATGAGCAGTTCTTC. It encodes CASSPNSNEQFF.

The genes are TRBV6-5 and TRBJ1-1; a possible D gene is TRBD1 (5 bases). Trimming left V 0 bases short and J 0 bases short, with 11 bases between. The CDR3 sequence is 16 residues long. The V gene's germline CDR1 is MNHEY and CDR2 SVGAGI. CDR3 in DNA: TGTGCCAGCAGTTACTCGATGGGGCATATGAACACTGAAGCTTTCTTT. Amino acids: CASSYSMGHMNTEAFF.

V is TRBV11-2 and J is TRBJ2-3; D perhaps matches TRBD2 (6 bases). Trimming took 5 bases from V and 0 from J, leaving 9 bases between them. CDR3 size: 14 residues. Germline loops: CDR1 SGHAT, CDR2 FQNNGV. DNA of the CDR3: TGTGCCAGCAGCCCAGGACTAAGCACAGATACGCAGTATTTT. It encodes CASSPGLSTDTQYF. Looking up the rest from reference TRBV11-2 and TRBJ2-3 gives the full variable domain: EAGVAQSPRYKIIEKRQSVAFWCNPISGHATLYWYQQILGQGPKLLIQFQNNGVVDDSQLPKDRFSAERLKGVDSTLKIQPAKLEDSAVYLCASSPGLSTDTQYFGPGTRLTVL.